Below, 16 T cell receptor beta chains from the same sample are listed, as sequenced in a study of shared clonotypes between healthy human individuals. Generated by immunoSEQ multiplex PCR, the TCRdb table keeps only in-frame clones and is missing some. The sample lists 2 million to 2.5 million clones; roughly 94% were seen once. Sequenced: naive CD4+ T cells sorted from blood. Subset in this sample: CD45RA+ positively selected. The receptor set was obtained from a man aged 18-30 years in good health.

V and J are TRBV7-2 and TRBJ1-2; TRBD1 matches 7 bases. This CDR3 region has 16 residues. CDR1 SGHTA and CDR2 FQGNSA come from the germline V gene. The V and J ends lost 5 bases and 1 base, in that order; junction bases with no gene match: 10. This CDR3 is CASSKRTGGINYGYTF. In nucleotides, the CDR3 is TGTGCCAGCAGCAAACGGACAGGAGGGATTAACTATGGCTACACCTTC.

V and J are TRBV5-1 and TRBJ2-1, with 10 bases identical to TRBD2. Germline CDR1 is SGHRS and CDR2 is YFSETQ. The CDR3 loop spans 20 amino acids. Losses at the gene ends were 0 bases for V and 4 bases for J; bases not matched to a gene: 16. The CDR3 reads CASSLDPSGSRALGYNEQFF. The CDR3 coding sequence is TGCGCCAGCAGCTTGGACCCTAGCGGGAGTCGGGCCCTCGGGTACAATGAGCAGTTCTTC.

This sequence joins TRBV4-1 and TRBJ2-7; the match to TRBD1 covers 10 bases. Germline trimming cut 3 bases from V and 1 base from J; bases unmatched to any gene: 6. The CDR3 is 16 residues long. The germline V gene encodes CDR1 MGHRA and CDR2 YSYEKL. This chain's CDR3 is CASSQADRGLSYEQYF. CDR3 coding DNA: TGCGCCAGCAGCCAGGCTGACAGGGGGCTATCCTACGAGCAGTACTTC.

This chain uses TRBV30 with TRBJ1-6, with no clear D. CDR1 and CDR2 from the germline V gene are GTSNPN and SVGIG (reference sequence). The length of the CDR3 is 16 residues. Trimming took off 2 bases at V and 4 bases at J, with 15 bases between the two ends. In DNA form, the CDR3 reads TGTGCCTGGAGTCCAAGACTCCCGGGATATAATTCACCCCTCCACTTT. This codes for CAWSPRLPGYNSPLHF.

The chain employs TRBV4-3 and TRBJ2-1, with D perhaps TRBD2 (6 bases). V was clipped by 1 base and J by 9 bases, with 16 bases between them. This CDR3 contains 15 residues. The germline gives CDR1 LGHNA, CDR2 YSLEER. The CDR3 here is CASSQGGVATGEQFF. In nucleotides, the CDR3 is TGCGCCAGCAGCCAAGGGGGGGTAGCTACTGGTGAGCAGTTCTTC.

The CDR3 here is CASSLSYPGGYTF. The DNA for the CDR3 is TGTGCCAGCAGTTTATCGTACCCAGGGGGCTACACCTTC. The J gene is TRBJ1-2, the V gene TRBV27, with D maybe TRBD1 (5 bases). The CDR3 has 13 residues. The V end was cut by 0 bases, the J end by 8 bases, with 10 bases between. Germline-derived CDR1 and CDR2 are MNHEY and SMNVEV (reference sequence).

This clone was seen only a few times. Other DNA sequences in the sample encode the same CDR3. This chain joins TRBV7-2 and TRBJ2-7; D is uncertain. CDR1 and CDR2 from the germline V gene are SGHTA and FQGNSA. This CDR3 region has 13 residues. V was pared by 1 base and J by 3 bases, with 7 bases between. This CDR3 is CASSLVGGYEQYF. DNA for the CDR3: TGTGCCAGCAGCTTAGTGGGCGGCTACGAGCAGTACTTC.

V and J are TRBV13 and TRBJ1-1; 7 nucleotides align to TRBD1. V lost 5 bases to trimming and J lost 4 bases; unmatched junction nucleotides: 7. Germline lookup yields CDR1 PRHDT and CDR2 FYEKMQ (reference sequence). The CDR3 runs to 14 residues. In DNA form, the CDR3 reads TGTGCCAGCAGCCTAGACAGGGTGAGCACTGAAGCTTTCTTT. Amino acids: CASSLDRVSTEAFF.

Concerning this clone itself: This specimen includes other DNA sequences encoding the same CDR3. V usage is TRBV5-1 and J usage is TRBJ2-7; D might be TRBD2 (6 bases). V shed 0 bases and J shed 4 bases, with 8 bases lying between them. The length of the CDR3 is 13 residues. CDR1 and CDR2 from the germline V gene are SGHRS and YFSETQ. The CDR3 DNA reads as TGCGCCAGCAGCTTGGGGGACTTTTACGAGCAGTACTTC. Translated, it gives CASSLGDFYEQYF.

The chain employs TRBV30 and TRBJ1-2; the D is unclear. Looked up from germline, CDR1 is GTSNPN and CDR2 is SVGIG (reference sequence). Trimming cost V 3 bases and J 4 bases, with 9 bases left between them. The CDR3 runs to 12 residues. The CDR3 reads CAWSPRLYGYTF. CDR3 DNA sequence: TGTGCCTGGAGCCCACGGCTCTATGGCTACACCTTC.

The rearrangement links TRBV5-1 to TRBJ2-7; D call uncertain. CDR3 length: 14 residues. Trimming removed 4 bases at V and 0 bases at J, with 11 bases between. Germline CDR1 SGHRS, CDR2 YFSETQ. The CDR3 sequence: CASSKDGLSYEQYF. The CDR3 DNA follows: TGCGCCAGCAGCAAGGACGGGCTCTCCTACGAGCAGTACTTC.

This clone was counted only a few times. Distinct nucleotide sequences in the sample also encode this CDR3. The gene calls are TRBV11-2 and TRBJ2-2; D not resolved. Germline lookup yields CDR1 SGHAT and CDR2 FQNNGV. Between the trimmed V and J ends, which lost 3 bases and 6 bases, there was a span of 2 bases. The length of the CDR3 is 11 residues. Written as DNA, the CDR3 is TGTGCCAGCAGCTTTCCCGGGGAGCTGTTTTTT. Translation: CASSFPGELFF.

The chain employs TRBV6-5 and TRBJ1-2; 7 nucleotides agree with TRBD1. This CDR3 contains 15 residues. Germline V gene sequence: CDR1 MNHEY, CDR2 SVGAGI. With V trimmed by 3 bases and J by 8 bases, 12 bases remained unmatched. CDR3 in DNA: TGTGCCAGCAGTTATGTGTCAGGGGGACCTTTAGGCTACACCTTC. Its translation: CASSYVSGGPLGYTF.

The J gene is TRBJ1-1, the V gene TRBV10-2; D unresolved. V gave up 3 bases and J gave up 8 bases, with 13 bases separating them. The CDR3 has 13 residues. Germline values: CDR1 WSHSY, CDR2 SAAADI. The DNA of the CDR3 is TGCGCCAGCAGTGATGGGGTAGGGTTCGAAGCTTTCTTT. Its translation is CASSDGVGFEAFF.

This chain uses TRBV20-1 with TRBJ1-2; the D gene is possibly TRBD1 (5 bases). The length of the CDR3 is 11 residues. Germline CDR1 DFQATT, CDR2 SNEGSKA (reference sequence). V lost 5 bases and J 6 bases, leaving 10 bases between the germline ends. CDR3 amino acids: CSAGRDDGYTF. In nucleotides, the CDR3 is TGCAGTGCTGGCAGGGATGATGGCTACACCTTC.

The J gene is TRBJ2-7, the V gene TRBV20-1, with D possibly matching TRBD1 (5 bases). V was trimmed by 4 bases and J by 6 bases, leaving 10 bases between them. The germline CDR1 and CDR2 sequences are DFQATT and SNEGSKA (reference sequence). The CDR3 sequence is 11 residues long. This CDR3 reads CSAICQGEQYF. The CDR3 DNA reads as TGCAGTGCTATATGTCAGGGCGAGCAGTACTTC.